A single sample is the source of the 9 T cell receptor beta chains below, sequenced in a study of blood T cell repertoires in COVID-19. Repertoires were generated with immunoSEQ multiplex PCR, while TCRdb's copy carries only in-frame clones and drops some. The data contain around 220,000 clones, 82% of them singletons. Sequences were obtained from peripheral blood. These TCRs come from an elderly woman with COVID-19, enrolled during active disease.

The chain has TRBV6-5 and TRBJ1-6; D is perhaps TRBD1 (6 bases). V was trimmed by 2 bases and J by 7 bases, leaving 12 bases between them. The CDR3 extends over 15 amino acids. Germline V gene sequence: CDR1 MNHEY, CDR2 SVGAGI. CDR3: CASSYGTLHNSPLHF. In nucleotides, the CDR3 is TGTGCCAGCAGTTACGGGACATTGCACAATTCACCCCTCCACTTT.

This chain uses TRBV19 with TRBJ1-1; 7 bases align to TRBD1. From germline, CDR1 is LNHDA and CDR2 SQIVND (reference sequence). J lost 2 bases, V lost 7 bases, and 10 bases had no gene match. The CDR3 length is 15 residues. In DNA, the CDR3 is TGTGCCAGTAAGGGCAGGGGGACCTTCAACACTGAAGCTTTCTTT. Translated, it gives CASKGRGTFNTEAFF.

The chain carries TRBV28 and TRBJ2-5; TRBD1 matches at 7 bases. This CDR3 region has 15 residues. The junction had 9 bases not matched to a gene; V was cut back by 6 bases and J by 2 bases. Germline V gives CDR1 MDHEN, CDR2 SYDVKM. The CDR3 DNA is TGTGCCAGCAGGGAAAGGGGGACAGCTCAAGAGACCCAGTACTTC. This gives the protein CASRERGTAQETQYF.

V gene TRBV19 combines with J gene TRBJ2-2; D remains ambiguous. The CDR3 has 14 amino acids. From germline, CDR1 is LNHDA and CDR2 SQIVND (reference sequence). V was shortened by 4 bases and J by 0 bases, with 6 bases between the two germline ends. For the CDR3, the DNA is TGTGCCAGTAGTACCCGGGCGAACACCGGGGAGCTGTTTTTT. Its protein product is CASSTRANTGELFF.

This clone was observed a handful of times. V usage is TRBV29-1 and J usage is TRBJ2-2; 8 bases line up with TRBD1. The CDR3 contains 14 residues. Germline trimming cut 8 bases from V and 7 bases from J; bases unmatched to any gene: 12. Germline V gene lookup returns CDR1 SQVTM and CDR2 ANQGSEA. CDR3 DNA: TGCAGCACAAGCGGACAGGGAACGGTCGGGGAGCTGTTTTTT. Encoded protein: CSTSGQGTVGELFF.

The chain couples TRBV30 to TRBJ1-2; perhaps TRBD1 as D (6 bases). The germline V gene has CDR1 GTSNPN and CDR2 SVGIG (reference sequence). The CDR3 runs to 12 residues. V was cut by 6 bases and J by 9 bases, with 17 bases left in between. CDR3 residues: CACPGGDLSYTF. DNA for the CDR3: TGTGCCTGTCCTGGGGGCGACCTCAGCTACACCTTC. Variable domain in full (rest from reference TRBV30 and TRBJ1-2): SQTIHQWPATLVQPVGSPLSLECTVEGTSNPNLYWYRQAAGRGLQLLFYSVGIGQISSEVPQNLSASRPQDRQFILSSKKLLLSDSGFYLCACPGGDLSYTFGSGTRLTVV.

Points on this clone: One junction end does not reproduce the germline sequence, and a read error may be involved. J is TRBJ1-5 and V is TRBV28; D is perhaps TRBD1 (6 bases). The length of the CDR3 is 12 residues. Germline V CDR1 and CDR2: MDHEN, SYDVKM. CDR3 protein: CAANGGNRPQHF. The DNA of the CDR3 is TGTGCGGCAAATGGGGGCAATCGGCCCCAGCATTTT.

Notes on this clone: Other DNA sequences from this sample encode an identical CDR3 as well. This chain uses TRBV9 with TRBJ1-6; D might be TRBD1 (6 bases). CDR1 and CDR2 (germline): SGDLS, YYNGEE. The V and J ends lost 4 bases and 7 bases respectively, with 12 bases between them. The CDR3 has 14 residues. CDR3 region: CASSPGQGNSPLHF. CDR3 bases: TGTGCCAGCAGCCCAGGGCAGGGGAATTCACCCCTCCACTTT.

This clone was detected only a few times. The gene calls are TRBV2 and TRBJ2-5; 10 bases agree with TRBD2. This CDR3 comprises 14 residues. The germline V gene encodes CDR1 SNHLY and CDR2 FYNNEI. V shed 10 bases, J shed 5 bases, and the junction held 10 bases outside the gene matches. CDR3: CAISPSGGWETQYF. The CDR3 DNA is TGTGCCATCTCACCTAGCGGGGGTTGGGAGACCCAGTACTTC.